This T cell receptor (beta chain) was sequenced in a study of blood T cell repertoires in COVID-19. The sample holds a few counts of this clone. The CDR3 covers 15 residues. V shed 7 bases and J 2 bases; nucleotides not matched to a gene: 11. Germline CDR1 and CDR2: LNHDA and SQIVND (reference sequence). Living in about two dozen US areas, the participants were between about 18 and 100 years of age. Clinical history reported by participants formed the basis on which cohorts were assigned. Symptom resolution, clearance, or two negative PCRs marked donors in Cohort 3 as recovered. In the authors' workflow: Amplification from reference gene primers served as the basis for estimated nucleated cell counts. TCRdb's copy holds only in-frame clones and misses some; the assay was immunoSEQ multiplex PCR. V, J and clone size derive from that table, while D and trimming were established from the DNA sequence. The repertoire consists of around 250,000 clones, with roughly 84% occurring once and the leading ten covering approximately 3.6%.

This clonotype originated in a man aged 50-60 years who had recovered from COVID-19. This chain connects TRBV19 to TRBJ2-7; 7 bases fit TRBD1. Sequencing used PBMCs or T cells enriched from blood (not recorded which). For the CDR3, the DNA is TGTGCCAGTACACCCGGGACAGCCATAACCTACGAGCAGTACTTC. The encoded protein is CASTPGTAITYEQYF.